This T cell receptor beta chain came from a study of cytotoxic CD8 clonotypes in ibrutinib-treated CLL. The overall study: The patient breakdown showed around 10 relapsed/refractory and under 16 treatment-naive cases, with approximately 18 IGHV unmutated. Sequenced samples delivered averages of roughly 250,000 productive templates and 75,000 to 95,000 productive rearrangements. About 25 partial and 2 complete responses; at median approximately 6 years, 14 remitted, about twelve progressed.

The repertoire was sequenced with immunoSEQ multiplex PCR; TCRdb's copy has only in-frame clones and lacks some. Of over 120,000 clones in the sample, about 80% were seen once. Study results and limitations: Under therapy, public clonotypes either contracted or stayed stable, and they were uncommon.

CDR3 length: 13 residues. Germline CDR1 and CDR2: SGHRS and YFSETQ. V lost 1 base to trimming and J lost 6 bases; unmatched junction nucleotides: 2. In its sample, this clone was seen once. Antigen specificity is unknown. The sequence came from a human donor with chronic lymphocytic leukemia. This chain links TRBV5-1 with TRBJ1-2; 8 nucleotides align to TRBD1. The sequencing used PBMCs, collected after 24 months of ibrutinib treatment. The CDR3 here is CASSLSGGDGYTF. CDR3 nucleotides: TGCGCCAGCAGCTTGTCAGGGGGCGATGGCTACACCTTC. Drawing the rest from reference TRBV5-1 and TRBJ1-2, the complete variable domain is KAGVTQTPRYLIKTRGQQVTLSCSPISGHRSVSWYQQTPGQGLQFLFEYFSETQRNKGNFPGRFSGRQFSNSRSEMNVSTLELGDSALYLCASSLSGGDGYTFGSGTRLTVV.